What follows are 32 T cell receptor beta chains derived from one specimen sequenced in a study of T cells expressing NK-cell markers (dated by TCRdb to 2019 to 2021). Libraries came from 5' RACE. The sequencing machine was an Illumina HiSeq 2000. Following reprocessing of the reads by TCRdb, the data hold one row per CDR3 protein sequence and no DNA is available. This sample's table has entries for 300,000 to 450,000 distinct CDR3 sequences. Around 5% of the sample goes to the ten largest clones. Sequencing used blood T cells: a sorted CD56 or NKG2C T cell subset, CD4+ or CD8+ T cells, or bulk PBMC T cells (not recorded which). Receptors originate from a man aged 18 to 69 in good health.

This chain uses TRBV7-9 with TRBJ2-5; no DNA is available, so the TRBD1 call from TCRdb remains unchecked. This CDR3 region has 15 residues. Germline V gene sequence: CDR1 SEHNR, CDR2 FQNEAQ (reference sequence). CDR3 amino acids: CASTNPQDPGETQYF.

J is TRBJ2-7 and V is TRBV6-2 or TRBV6-3; there is no DNA to check the TCRdb D call of TRBD1. This CDR3 region has 15 residues. The germline V gene has CDR1 MNHEY and CDR2 SVGEGT. Here the CDR3 reads CASSPGWSLSYEQYF.

The CDR3 here is CASSLGQLAATDTQYF. The rearrangement links TRBV5-1 to TRBJ2-3; the TRBD2 assignment by TCRdb is unverifiable without DNA. The germline V gene has CDR1 SGHRS and CDR2 YFSETQ. CDR3 length: 16 residues.

This chain joins TRBV5-8 and TRBJ1-3; TCRdb's D call, TRBD1, is unchecked because there is no DNA. The CDR3 is 15 residues long. Germline V gene lookup returns CDR1 SGHTS and CDR2 YDEGEE. Here the CDR3 reads CASSTGTGYGNTIYF.

This sequence joins TRBV10-3 and TRBJ2-3. The CDR3 is 11 amino acids. Germline V gives CDR1 ENHRY, CDR2 SYGVKD. Here the CDR3 reads CAISELDKQYF.

The genes are TRBV4-2 and TRBJ2-7; TCRdb gives TRBD2 as the D gene, but with no DNA this cannot be confirmed. CDR1 and CDR2 from the germline V gene are LGHNA and YNFKEQ. The CDR3 has 16 residues. The CDR3 loop reads CASSPSAGGGGYEQYF.

The V and J genes are TRBV6-1 and TRBJ1-2; TCRdb designates TRBD1, a call that cannot be tested without DNA. Germline CDR1 and CDR2: MNHNS and SASEGT. This CDR3 region has 15 residues. The CDR3 is CASSPQRRQGVSYTF.

This sequence joins TRBV6-2 or TRBV6-3 and TRBJ2-1; TCRdb designates TRBD1, a call that cannot be tested without DNA. The germline gives CDR1 MNHEY, CDR2 SVGEGT. The CDR3 loop spans 13 amino acids. This CDR3 is CASNPGTGGRMFF.

The V and J genes are TRBV20-1 and TRBJ2-1; TCRdb's assignment of TRBD1 cannot be checked, as there is no DNA. The CDR3 covers 15 residues. Germline lookup yields CDR1 DFQATT and CDR2 SNEGSKA (reference sequence). CDR3: CSATRDRVSYNEQFF.

The rearrangement joins TRBV13 to TRBJ2-2. The CDR3 is made up of 14 amino acids. Germline values: CDR1 PRHDT, CDR2 FYEKMQ (reference sequence). CDR3 sequence: CASSFLHNTGELFF.

V usage is TRBV15 and J usage is TRBJ2-7; TCRdb picks TRBD1, but there is no DNA to check that call. The CDR3 has 14 amino acids. The V gene's germline CDR1 is LNHNV and CDR2 YYDKDF (reference sequence). The CDR3 sequence: CATRAGTVIDEQYF.

V and J are TRBV21-1 and TRBJ2-2; TCRdb indicates TRBD1, and absent DNA this call remains unverified. TRBV21-1 is labeled a pseudogene. The CDR3 is 18 amino acids. CDR3 in amino acids: CASSKVVGRTLITGELFF.

The chain couples TRBV5-1 to TRBJ1-1; TCRdb selects TRBD1, and the lack of DNA leaves this call unchecked. Germline CDR1 and CDR2: SGHRS and YFSETQ. This CDR3 has 20 amino acids. CDR3 sequence reads: CASSLKRQGPAKTTNTEAFF.

V usage is TRBV11-2 and J usage is TRBJ2-7; the TRBD1 assignment by TCRdb is unverifiable without DNA. CDR3 length: 16 residues. Per the germline V gene, CDR1 is SGHAT and CDR2 is FQNNGV. The CDR3 reads CASSANTGTGGAEQYF.

The chain couples TRBV25-1 to TRBJ2-7; TCRdb's D call of TRBD1 is untestable without DNA. This CDR3 contains 15 residues. Germline V gives CDR1 MGHDK, CDR2 SYGVNS. The CDR3: CASSEYGQGAYEQYF.

The chain joins TRBV28 to TRBJ2-5; TCRdb indicates TRBD2, and absent DNA this call remains unverified. The CDR3 has 16 amino acids. From germline, CDR1 is MDHEN and CDR2 SYDVKM. The CDR3 here is CASSSTSGGDQETQYF.

The chain joins TRBV24-1 to TRBJ1-5. The CDR3 runs 14 residues. CDR1 and CDR2 from the germline V gene are KGHDR and SFDVKD. The CDR3 sequence is CATSDRFSNQPQHF.

The chain has TRBV9 and TRBJ1-2. The CDR3 runs to 14 residues. Germline values: CDR1 SGDLS, CDR2 YYNGEE. CDR3 in amino acids: CASSPDGFNYGYTF.

This chain joins TRBV28 and TRBJ2-3. The germline gives CDR1 MDHEN, CDR2 SYDVKM. The CDR3 covers 16 residues. The CDR3 reads CASRLAFGLTTDTQYF. The complete variable domain, with remaining parts taken from reference TRBV28 and TRBJ2-3, reads DVKVTQSSRYLVKRTGEKVFLECVQDMDHENMFWYRQDPGLGLRLIYFSYDVKMKEKGDIPEGYSVSREKKERFSLILESASTNQTSMYLCASRLAFGLTTDTQYFGPGTRLTVL.

This chain connects TRBV7-9 to TRBJ1-1; TCRdb selects TRBD1, and the lack of DNA leaves this call unchecked. The germline V gene encodes CDR1 SEHNR and CDR2 FQNEAQ (reference sequence). The CDR3 length is 15 residues. CDR3 amino acids: CASSPGQGMNTEAFF.

CDR3 protein: CSVELDRGNTQYF. V is TRBV29-1 and J is TRBJ2-3; TCRdb indicates TRBD1, and absent DNA this call remains unverified. Germline values: CDR1 SQVTM, CDR2 ANQGSEA. The CDR3 totals 13 residues.

The chain links TRBV4-1 to TRBJ2-3; the TRBD1 assignment by TCRdb is unverifiable without DNA. The CDR3 consists of 16 residues. From germline, CDR1 is MGHRA and CDR2 YSYEKL. The CDR3 sequence is CASSQVPQGPTDTQYF.

This rearrangement joins TRBV5-1 to TRBJ2-1; absent DNA, TCRdb's TRBD2 call cannot be checked. From germline, CDR1 is SGHRS and CDR2 YFSETQ. This CDR3 contains 17 residues. CDR3 protein: CASSLYSGGDTYNEQFF.

The chain joins TRBV19 to TRBJ1-2; as DNA is missing, the TRBD1 call by TCRdb cannot be tested. The CDR3 has 13 residues. Looked up from germline, CDR1 is LNHDA and CDR2 is SQIVND (reference sequence). The CDR3 here is CASSIGGKGGYTF.

This rearrangement joins TRBV5-1 to TRBJ1-3; the TCRdb call, TRBD1, lacks DNA for checking. CDR3 length: 15 residues. Per the germline V gene, CDR1 is SGHRS and CDR2 is YFSETQ. This chain's CDR3 is CASRPRQDSGNTIYF.

The chain couples TRBV18 to TRBJ2-3; TCRdb outputs TRBD2, but without DNA this stays unchecked. Germline V CDR1 and CDR2: KGHSH, LQKENI. This CDR3 has 21 residues. This CDR3 is CASSPSLILAGDPSTTDTQYF.

This sequence joins TRBV7-9 and TRBJ1-4. This CDR3 comprises 15 residues. Germline V lookup: CDR1 SEHNR, CDR2 FQNEAQ (reference sequence). The chain's CDR3 is CASSLAGATGEKLFF.

The genes are TRBV6-5 and TRBJ1-1; TCRdb lists TRBD1, though no DNA is available to test this call. Germline CDR1 MNHEY, CDR2 SVGAGI. The CDR3 is 14 residues long. The CDR3 sequence: CASSSQGSWTEAFF.

The V and J genes are TRBV6-1 and TRBJ2-7; there is no DNA to check the TCRdb D call of TRBD1. The CDR3 spans 15 residues. CDR1 is MNHNS and CDR2 is SASEGT in the germline V gene. This CDR3 reads CASRPRGARSYEQYF.

This sequence joins TRBV18 and TRBJ1-5. Germline values: CDR1 KGHSH, CDR2 LQKENI. The CDR3 is 14 amino acids. The CDR3: CASSPMGSNQPQHF.

This chain joins TRBV2 and TRBJ2-4; without DNA, the TCRdb call of TRBD1 cannot be checked. Germline CDR1 is SNHLY and CDR2 is FYNNEI. CDR3 length: 13 residues. The chain's CDR3 is CASFADRGNIQYF.

This chain joins TRBV11-2 and TRBJ2-3. The CDR3 totals 15 residues. The germline V gene encodes CDR1 SGHAT and CDR2 FQNNGV. The CDR3 loop is CASSSQRHSTDTQYF.